This is a list of T cell receptor beta chains from one sample in a study of Ad26.COV2.S vaccination and SARS-CoV-2 variants. Generated by immunoSEQ multiplex PCR, the TCRdb table keeps only in-frame clones and is missing some. The sample records about 320,000 clones, more than 70% being singletons. The specimen was peripheral blood, collected in a trial of Ad26.COV2.S vaccine versus placebo. The source is a person aged 18-65 years who received the Ad26.COV2.S COVID-19 vaccine or a placebo. The CDR3 runs from the conserved cysteine through the conserved F or W. Each record gives: CDR3 DNA, CDR3 protein, clone size, V gene, J gene, D gene. A D gene is named only where the DNA matches it firmly. Clone size appears in some rows only: once, few, many, or a class for an expanded clone.

TGTGCCAGCAGTTTATCGAGCTGGGGCACAGATACGCAGTATTTT,CASSLSSWGTDTQYF,.,TRBV27,TRBJ2-3,.
TGCGCCAGCAGGGGCCCAGGTCGTGACAGGGAAGGGGAAACTGAAGCTTTCTTT,CASRGPGRDREGETEAFF,.,TRBV10-1,TRBJ1-1,TRBD1
TGTGCCAGCAGTTTCCTTGGGGACGGTGGCTACACCTTC,CASSFLGDGGYTF,.,TRBV27,TRBJ1-2,.
TGTGCCAGCAGGTCACAGGGGGCGGGAACTGAAGCTTTCTTT,CASRSQGAGTEAFF,.,TRBV7-2,TRBJ1-1,TRBD1
TGTGCCAGCAGCCAGATAGGGTATGACTATGGCTACACCTTC,CASSQIGYDYGYTF,.,TRBV4-2,TRBJ1-2,.
TGTGCCATCAGCTTCGGGCTAGCGGGGGGGCCGGTTCCAGATACGCAGTATTTT,CAISFGLAGGPVPDTQYF,.,TRBV10-3,TRBJ2-3,TRBD2
TGCGCCAGTGGGGGGGGGAATGAGCAGTTCTTC,CASGGGNEQFF,.,TRBV10-2,TRBJ2-1,TRBD2
TGTGCCAGCAGTGAAGGGGGGGCAAGGAACGAGCAGTACTTC,CASSEGGARNEQYF,.,TRBV2,TRBJ2-7,.
TGTGCCAGCCAATCCAGGGGAGGCCCGCTATATGGCTACACCTTC,CASQSRGGPLYGYTF,.,TRBV18,TRBJ1-2,.
TGCGCCAGCAGCTTGGCTGGGCTTCGGATGGCATCCTACGAGCAGTACTTC,CASSLAGLRMASYEQYF,.,TRBV5-1,TRBJ2-7,.
TGTGCCAGCAGCCTAGCGGTTAACACCGGGGAGCTGTTTTTT,CASSLAVNTGELFF,.,TRBV7-2,TRBJ2-2,TRBD2
TGTGCCAGCTCACAGCCAGGGACCCCTGAAGCTTTCTTT,CASSQPGTPEAFF,.,TRBV18,TRBJ1-1,.
TGTGCCAGCGGTAGAAACACCGGGGAGCTGTTTTTT,CASGRNTGELFF,.,TRBV7-3,TRBJ2-2,.
TGTGCCAGCAGTCGACAGGGAAGGTTAACTAATGAAAAACTGTTTTTT,CASSRQGRLTNEKLFF,.,TRBV7-2,TRBJ1-4,TRBD1
TGTGCCAGCAGCTTACAGCCTGGGGTAGCGGGGGCGGTTCAGTACTTC,CASSLQPGVAGAVQYF,.,TRBV7-3,TRBJ2-4,TRBD2
TGTGCCAGCAGTAAAGACGAAGCAATTAGCAATCAGCCCCAGCATTTT,CASSKDEAISNQPQHF,.,TRBV6-2/TRBV6-3,TRBJ1-5,.
TGTGCCAGCAGCCAAGATCCGGGAAACTGGGGTACTGAAGCTTTCTTT,CASSQDPGNWGTEAFF,.,TRBV14,TRBJ1-1,.
TGTGCCAGCAGCTTCGTCGTCGGGGGAAACAATGAGCAGTTCTTC,CASSFVVGGNNEQFF,.,TRBV7-8,TRBJ2-1,.
TGTGCCAGCAGCTCACTAGCGGGGGGTGATGAGCAGTTCTTC,CASSSLAGGDEQFF,few,TRBV7-9,TRBJ2-1,TRBD2
TGTGCCAGCAGCTTAGCGTTTGAGATCGGCTACACCTTC,CASSLAFEIGYTF,.,TRBV7-2,TRBJ1-2,.
TGTGCCAGCAGCTCTAACACAGGGGTGGAGACCCAGTACTTC,CASSSNTGVETQYF,.,TRBV7-9,TRBJ2-5,TRBD1
TGTGCCAGTAGTACCCGGACAGGGGGCAATCAGCCCCAGCATTTT,CASSTRTGGNQPQHF,once,TRBV19,TRBJ1-5,TRBD1
TGTGCCAGCAGCTCCCCAGAAAGAGGAAGGAACACCATATATTTT,CASSSPERGRNTIYF,.,TRBV7-2,TRBJ1-3,.
TGTGCCTACAGCTTTAGCGAACCTCTACAAGAGACCCAGTACTTC,CAYSFSEPLQETQYF,.,TRBV30,TRBJ2-5,.
TGTGCCATCAGTCCCCGATTAACAGGGGAAGAGACCCAGTACTTC,CAISPRLTGEETQYF,once,TRBV10-3,TRBJ2-5,TRBD1
TGTGCCAGCAGCTCGTCGGCAGGGAGGTCTGGGGCCAACGTCCTGACTTTC,CASSSSAGRSGANVLTF,once,TRBV9,TRBJ2-6,.
TGTGCCACGAAGGGCGGAGTGGAGAAAACCACTGAAGCTTTCTTT,CATKGGVEKTTEAFF,.,TRBV15,TRBJ1-1,.
TGTGCCAGCAGCCCGGACAGTTTCAGCTCCTACGAGCAGTACTTC,CASSPDSFSSYEQYF,few,TRBV11-3,TRBJ2-7,.
TGTGCCAGCAGCCGCGACAGGGAAACCTACGAGCAGTACTTC,CASSRDRETYEQYF,.,TRBV7-2,TRBJ2-7,TRBD1
TGTGCCAGCAGCCCCGGCAGGGGGGGTCAGCCCCAGCATTTT,CASSPGRGGQPQHF,once,TRBV5-6,TRBJ1-5,TRBD1
TGTGCCAGCAGTTTGGCGGGGGTGGTTGGGCAGTACTTC,CASSLAGVVGQYF,.,TRBV12-3/TRBV12-4,TRBJ2-7,TRBD2
TGTGCCAGCAGCGTCCGCCGGGGGGGGGACTATGGCTACACCTTC,CASSVRRGGDYGYTF,.,TRBV2,TRBJ1-2,.
TGTGCCAGCAGGTTCCTTAATTCACCCCTCCACTTT,CASRFLNSPLHF,.,TRBV6-5,TRBJ1-6,.
TGTGCCAGCAGTTACGCCGGGGGCGAGACCTACGAGCAGTACTTC,CASSYAGGETYEQYF,.,TRBV6-2/TRBV6-3,TRBJ2-7,.
TGTGCCAGCAGCGGAGCGGGGGGACTCACAGATACGCAGTATTTT,CASSGAGGLTDTQYF,.,TRBV3-1/TRBV3-2,TRBJ2-3,TRBD2
TGCGCCAGCAGCTTGGGCGTAGGGAGCGGTGGCAATCAGCCCCAGCATTTT,CASSLGVGSGGNQPQHF,.,TRBV5-1,TRBJ1-5,.
TGCAGTGCTAGTTGGGCGGGGGTTTTCCGAGATACGCAGTATTTT,CSASWAGVFRDTQYF,.,TRBV20-1,TRBJ2-3,TRBD2
TGTGCCAGCAGTTACCGCGGGGGACCCCCTGGCTACACCTTC,CASSYRGGPPGYTF,.,TRBV6-2/TRBV6-3,TRBJ1-2,.
TGTGCCAGCAGCTTAGGCACACCATCGGATGAAAAACTGTTTTTT,CASSLGTPSDEKLFF,.,TRBV7-9,TRBJ1-4,.
TGTGCCAGCAGCGGGAGCATGAGAGGGACTTCGAGTAATGAGCAGTTCTTC,CASSGSMRGTSSNEQFF,.,TRBV9,TRBJ2-1,.
TGTGCCAGCAGCCAAGCATGGGCCGAGCAGTACTTC,CASSQAWAEQYF,.,TRBV14,TRBJ2-7,.